This T cell receptor beta chain was documented in a study of blood T cell repertoires in COVID-19. On the study more broadly: Acute-phase and convalescent COVID-19 samples originated in the United States, Italy and Spain. Sources were T cells, B-cell-depleted T cells, or PBMCs; the material itself was cDNA or gDNA.

Germline V gene lookup returns CDR1 SGHTA and CDR2 FQGNSA. There are 16 residues in the CDR3. With V trimmed by 4 bases and J by 2 bases, 5 bases remained unmatched. Original processing methods: Reference gene primers were amplified, and this amplification served to estimate nucleated cell counts. Clones were read by immunoSEQ multiplex PCR, and TCRdb kept only the in-frame ones, dropping some. The D gene and trimming were derived from the DNA, and the V and J assignments and clone size from that table. The data hold about 150,000 clones, with around 84% observed a single time. The sequenced material came from peripheral blood. This clonotype was sampled from a man older than 75 with acute or convalescent COVID-19. This chain uses TRBV7-2 with TRBJ2-4, with 10 bases fitting TRBD1. CDR3 in DNA: TGTGCCAGCAGCTCCGGACAGGGGGGGACCAAAAACATTCAGTACTTC. Translated, it gives CASSSGQGGTKNIQYF.